Sequencing of this TCR beta chain was carried out in a study of T-cell reconstitution after alpha-beta-depleted transplantation in children. General study points: At one year after transplant, newly produced T cells mostly accounted for T-cell counts and diversity. Some patients owed their high day-60 TCRbeta diversity to surviving recipient T cells and thymic progenitors. Several hundred expanded graft clones reportedly were the source of alpha-beta T cells about two months after transplant.

Trimming took 7 bases from V and 3 from J, leaving 13 bases between them. This CDR3 is 13 amino acids long. A word on this clonotype: Its matching antigen is unknown.

Unique molecular identifiers featured in how the TCRbeta library was prepared. TCRdb fed the PCR reads into MiXCR, producing one record per CDR3 protein. Of about 440,000 distinct CDR3 sequences in the sample, approximately 41% were seen once. This receptor was identified in a girl aged 2-10 years with aplastic anemia, due to receive a stem cell transplant. This chain uses TRBV12-3 or TRBV12-4 with TRBJ2-7; possibly TRBD2 for D (5 bases). The material was PBMCs, obtained before TCRalphabeta/CD19-depleted stem cell transplant. The CDR3 DNA reads as TGTGCCAGCACTCACACCGGAGGCTACGAGCAGTACTTC. It yields the protein CASTHTGGYEQYF.